The 14 T cell receptor beta chains given below trace back to one sample, sequenced in a study of beta chain features in type 1 diabetes. General study results and limits: Moderate but significant shortening of TCRB CDR3s was recorded in all four CD4+ subsets from Type 1 diabetes patients.

As every portion of the isolated RNA was reverse transcribed, the sequencing read expressed TCRB transcripts. Profiling relied on immunoSEQ multiplex PCR, and the TCRdb table lists in-frame clones only, not all of them. The table has approximately 600,000 clones, 9.5% to 15% seen once. Their antigens are not known. The sample consisted of naive CD4+ T cells from blood. The receptors derive from a man younger than 40 with type 1 diabetes.

There are a few counts of this clone. This sequence joins TRBV4-3 and TRBJ1-5, with D possibly being TRBD1 (5 bases). Germline V gives CDR1 LGHNA, CDR2 YSLEER. V lost 0 bases and J lost 5, with 11 bases in between. The CDR3 sequence is 15 residues long. The DNA of the CDR3 is TGCGCCAGCAGCCAAGAGGGGTTGGGGGATCAGCCCCAGCATTTT. This codes for CASSQEGLGDQPQHF.

The chain joins TRBV4-2 to TRBJ2-3, with TRBD2 identical over 9 bases. J gave up 14 bases and V 0 bases, and 6 bases lay outside the gene matches. This CDR3 comprises 13 residues. Germline assignment: CDR1 LGHNA and CDR2 YNFKEQ. The CDR3 sequence is CASSQESSGGWYF. The CDR3 nucleotides are TGTGCCAGCAGCCAAGAATCCAGCGGGGGGTGGTATTTT.

This chain uses TRBV27 with TRBJ2-1; possibly TRBD1 for D (6 bases). CDR3 length equals 13 residues. Germline CDR1 and CDR2: MNHEY and SMNVEV (reference sequence). V was clipped by 3 bases and J by 4 bases, with 7 bases between them. The DNA for the CDR3 is TGTGCCAGCAGTTTGCAGGGGTACAATGAGCAGTTCTTC. It yields the protein CASSLQGYNEQFF.

In its sample, this clone was seen a few times. The chain recombines TRBV10-3 with TRBJ2-7, with 9 positions matching TRBD1. This CDR3 contains 13 residues. V shed 6 bases, J shed 5 bases, and the junction held 5 bases outside the gene matches. Germline V gene data show CDR1 as ENHRY and CDR2 as SYGVKD. As DNA, the CDR3 is TGTGCCATCAGGGGACAGGGTATCGACGAGCAGTACTTC. This encodes CAIRGQGIDEQYF.

This clone was picked up a small number of times. Other DNA sequences in the same sample also yield this CDR3. The chain links TRBV5-1 to TRBJ2-7; a possible D gene is TRBD1 (5 bases). This CDR3 region has 13 residues. V was trimmed by 0 bases and J by 3 bases, leaving 7 bases between them. The germline V gene has CDR1 SGHRS and CDR2 YFSETQ. The chain's CDR3 is CASSLEGIYEQYF. DNA for the CDR3: TGCGCCAGCAGCTTGGAGGGGATCTACGAGCAGTACTTC. Looking up the rest from reference TRBV5-1 and TRBJ2-7 gives the full variable domain: KAGVTQTPRYLIKTRGQQVTLSCSPISGHRSVSWYQQTPGQGLQFLFEYFSETQRNKGNFPGRFSGRQFSNSRSEMNVSTLELGDSALYLCASSLEGIYEQYFGPGTRLTVT.

This clone was seen only a few times. The J gene is TRBJ2-7, the V gene TRBV5-1; 9 bases map to TRBD1. The J segment lost 3 bases and the V segment lost 0 bases, leaving 10 bases of the junction unmatched. Germline assignment: CDR1 SGHRS and CDR2 YFSETQ. There are 17 residues in the CDR3. The CDR3 region is CASSLDRGRNLVYEQYF. CDR3 nucleotides: TGCGCCAGCAGCTTGGACAGGGGGCGAAATTTAGTCTACGAGCAGTACTTC. The full variable domain, its missing parts supplied by reference TRBV5-1 and TRBJ2-7, is KAGVTQTPRYLIKTRGQQVTLSCSPISGHRSVSWYQQTPGQGLQFLFEYFSETQRNKGNFPGRFSGRQFSNSRSEMNVSTLELGDSALYLCASSLDRGRNLVYEQYFGPGTRLTVT.

This clone has just a few counts. The rearrangement links TRBV2 to TRBJ2-3; D may correspond to TRBD1 or TRBD2 (5 bases each). This CDR3 comprises 15 residues. V was cut by 5 bases and J by 3 bases, with 15 bases left in between. Germline CDR1 is SNHLY and CDR2 is FYNNEI. CDR3 loop: CASSSGGFGTDTQYF. The CDR3 coding sequence is TGTGCCAGCAGTAGTGGGGGTTTCGGGACAGATACGCAGTATTTT.

This clone has more than one count but fewer than ten. J is TRBJ2-7 and V is TRBV7-8; 10 bases match TRBD1. The CDR3 extends over 13 amino acids. Trimming at V came to 5 bases and at J to 6 bases, leaving 4 bases not matched to a gene. CDR1 is SGHVS and CDR2 is FQNEAQ in the germline V gene. CDR3 coding DNA: TGTGCCAGCAGCAACGGACAGGGGGGCGAGCAGTACTTC. This gives the protein CASSNGQGGEQYF.

The sample holds a few counts of this clone. J is TRBJ2-3 and V is TRBV18; the D is unclear. The CDR3 runs 11 residues. Trimming removed 6 bases from V and 8 bases from J, with 9 bases in between. CDR1 is KGHSH, CDR2 LQKENI, per germline. The CDR3 spells CASSLDVTQYF. CDR3 nucleotides: TGTGCCAGCTCGCTAGACGTTACGCAGTATTTT.

The chain uses TRBV6-1 and TRBJ2-5; 8 bases are a match to TRBD1. The CDR3 is made up of 13 amino acids. Germline CDR1 reads MNHNS; CDR2 reads SASEGT. V trimming: 6 bases; J trimming: 5 bases; junction bases outside the gene matches: 5. In DNA form, the CDR3 reads TGTGCCAGCAGACAGGGGGTGCGGGAGACCCAGTACTTC. Its translation is CASRQGVRETQYF.

This clone was found once. Here the CDR3 DNA reads TGCGCCAGCAGCCCAGGGACAGTGTTGGAAACTAACTATGGCTACACCTTC. Residues: CASSPGTVLETNYGYTF. The chain is built from TRBV5-1 and TRBJ1-2, with 7 nucleotides matching TRBD1. The CDR3 has 17 residues. CDR1 is SGHRS, CDR2 YFSETQ, per germline. The V and J ends lost 4 bases and 0 bases, in that order; junction bases with no gene match: 12.

CDR3 bases: TGTGCCAGCGGCCTGGATCCGGGGAGCAATCAGCCCCAGCATTTT. It is translated as CASGLDPGSNQPQHF. V usage is TRBV6-5 and J usage is TRBJ1-5; D ambiguous. This CDR3 has 15 residues. V lost 8 bases and J lost 1, with 15 bases in between. Germline CDR1 reads MNHEY; CDR2 reads SVGAGI.

Regarding this clone: The sample has other DNA sequences that encode this CDR3 too. V is TRBV5-1 and J is TRBJ2-1, with unresolved D. Trimming shortened V by 0 bases and J by 7 bases, and 2 bases separated the two germline ends. CDR1 is SGHRS and CDR2 is YFSETQ in the germline V gene. The CDR3 is 11 residues long. The CDR3 protein is CASSLENEQFF. CDR3 sequence (DNA): TGCGCCAGCAGCTTGGAAAATGAGCAGTTCTTC.

This clone was counted a few times. The rearrangement joins TRBV2 to TRBJ1-2; a weak D match, TRBD1 (6 bases). Per the germline V gene, CDR1 is SNHLY and CDR2 is FYNNEI. Trimming pared 6 bases from V and 8 bases from J, leaving 16 bases between. This CDR3 is built from 13 residues. In nucleotides, the CDR3 is TGTGCCAGCAGCGTCAGGGGAGCGGAGGGCTACACCTTC. Protein: CASSVRGAEGYTF.